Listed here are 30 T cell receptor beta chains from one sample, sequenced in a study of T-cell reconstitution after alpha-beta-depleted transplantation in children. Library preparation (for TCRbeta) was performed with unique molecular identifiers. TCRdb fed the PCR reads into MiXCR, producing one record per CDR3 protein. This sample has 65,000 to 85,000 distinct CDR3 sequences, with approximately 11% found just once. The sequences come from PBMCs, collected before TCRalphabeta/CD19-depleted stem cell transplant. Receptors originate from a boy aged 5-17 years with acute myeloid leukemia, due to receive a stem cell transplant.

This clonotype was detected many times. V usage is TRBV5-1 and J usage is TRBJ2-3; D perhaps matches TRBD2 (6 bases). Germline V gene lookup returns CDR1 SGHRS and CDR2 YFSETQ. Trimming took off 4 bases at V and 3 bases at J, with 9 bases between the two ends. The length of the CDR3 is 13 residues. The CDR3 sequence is CASSHRETDTQYF. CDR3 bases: TGCGCCAGCAGCCACCGGGAGACAGATACGCAGTATTTT.

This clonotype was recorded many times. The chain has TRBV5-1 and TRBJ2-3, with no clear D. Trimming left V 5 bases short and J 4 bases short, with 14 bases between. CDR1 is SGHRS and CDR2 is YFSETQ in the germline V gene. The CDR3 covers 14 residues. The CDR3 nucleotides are TGCGCCAGCAGAGCGAACTATGTTGCAGATACGCAGTATTTT. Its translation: CASRANYVADTQYF.

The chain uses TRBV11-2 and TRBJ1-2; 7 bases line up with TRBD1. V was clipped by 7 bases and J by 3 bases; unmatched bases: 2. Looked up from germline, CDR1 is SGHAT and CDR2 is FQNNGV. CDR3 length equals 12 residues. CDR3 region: CASKGAHYGYTF. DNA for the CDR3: TGTGCCAGCAAGGGGGCACACTATGGCTACACCTTC.

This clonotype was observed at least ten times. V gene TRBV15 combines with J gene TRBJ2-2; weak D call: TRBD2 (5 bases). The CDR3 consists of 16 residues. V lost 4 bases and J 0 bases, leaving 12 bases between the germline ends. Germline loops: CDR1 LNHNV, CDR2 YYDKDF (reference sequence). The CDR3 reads CATSMVSGSNTGELFF. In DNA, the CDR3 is TGTGCCACCAGCATGGTGAGCGGATCGAACACCGGGGAGCTGTTTTTT.

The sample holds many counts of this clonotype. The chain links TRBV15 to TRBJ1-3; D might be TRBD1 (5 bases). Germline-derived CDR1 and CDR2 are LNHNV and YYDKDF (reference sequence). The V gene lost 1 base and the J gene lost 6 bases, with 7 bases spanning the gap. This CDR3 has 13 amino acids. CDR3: CATSRGQLNTIYF. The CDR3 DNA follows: TGTGCCACCAGCAGAGGACAGTTAAACACCATATATTTT.

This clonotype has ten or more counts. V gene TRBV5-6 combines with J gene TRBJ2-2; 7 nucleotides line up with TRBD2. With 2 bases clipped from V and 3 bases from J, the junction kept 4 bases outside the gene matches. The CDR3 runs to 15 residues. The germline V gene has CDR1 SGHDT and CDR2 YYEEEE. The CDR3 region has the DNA TGTGCCAGCAGCTTTGGCGGGAGAGACACCGGGGAGCTGTTTTTT. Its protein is CASSFGGRDTGELFF.

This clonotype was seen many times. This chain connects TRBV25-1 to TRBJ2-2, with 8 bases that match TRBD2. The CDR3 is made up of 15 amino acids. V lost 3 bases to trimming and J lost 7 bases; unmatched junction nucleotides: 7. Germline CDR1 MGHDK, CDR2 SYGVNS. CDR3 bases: TGTGCCAGCAGTGAGGGCATAGCGGGAAGCGGGGAGCTGTTTTTT. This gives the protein CASSEGIAGSGELFF.

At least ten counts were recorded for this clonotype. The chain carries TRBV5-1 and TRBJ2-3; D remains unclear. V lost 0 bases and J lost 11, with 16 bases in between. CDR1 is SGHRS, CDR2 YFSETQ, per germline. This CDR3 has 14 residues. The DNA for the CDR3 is TGCGCCAGCAGCTTGGTGGGGAACGGCGGCCTGCAGTATTTT. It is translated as CASSLVGNGGLQYF.

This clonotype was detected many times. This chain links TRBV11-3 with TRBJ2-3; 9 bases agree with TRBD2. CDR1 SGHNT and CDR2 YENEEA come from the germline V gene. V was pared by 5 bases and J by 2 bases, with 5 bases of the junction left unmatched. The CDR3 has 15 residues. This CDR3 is CASSARLADTDTQYF. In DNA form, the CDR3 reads TGTGCCAGCAGCGCGCGACTAGCGGACACAGATACGCAGTATTTT.

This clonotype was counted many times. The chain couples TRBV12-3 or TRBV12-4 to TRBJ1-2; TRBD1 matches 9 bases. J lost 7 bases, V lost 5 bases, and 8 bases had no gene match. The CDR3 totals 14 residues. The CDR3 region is CASSLDRGIGGYTF. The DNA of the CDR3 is TGTGCCAGCAGTCTAGACAGGGGGATAGGTGGCTACACCTTC.

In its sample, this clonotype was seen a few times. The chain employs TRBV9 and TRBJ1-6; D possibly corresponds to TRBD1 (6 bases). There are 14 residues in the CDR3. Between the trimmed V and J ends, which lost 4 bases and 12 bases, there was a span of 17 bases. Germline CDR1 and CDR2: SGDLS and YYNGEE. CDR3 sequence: CASSLGPRGEPLHF. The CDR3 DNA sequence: TGTGCCAGCAGCCTCGGTCCCAGGGGAGAACCCCTCCACTTT.

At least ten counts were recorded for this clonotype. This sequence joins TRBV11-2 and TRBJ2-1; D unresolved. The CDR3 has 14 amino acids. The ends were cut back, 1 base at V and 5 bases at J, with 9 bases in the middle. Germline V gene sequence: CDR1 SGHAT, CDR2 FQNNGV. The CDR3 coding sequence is TGTGCCAGCAGCTTAGTTTCCCGGGACAATGAGCAGTTCTTC. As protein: CASSLVSRDNEQFF.

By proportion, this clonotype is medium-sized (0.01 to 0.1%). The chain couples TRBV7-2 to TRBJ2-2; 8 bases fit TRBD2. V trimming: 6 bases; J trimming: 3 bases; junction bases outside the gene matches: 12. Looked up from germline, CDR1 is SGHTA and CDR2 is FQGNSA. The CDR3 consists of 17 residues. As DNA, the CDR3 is TGTGCCAGCAGGCTTTCCCGGACTAGCCTCGACACCGGGGAGCTGTTTTTT. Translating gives CASRLSRTSLDTGELFF. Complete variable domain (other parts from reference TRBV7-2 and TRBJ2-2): GAGVSQSPSNKVTEKGKDVELRCDPISGHTALYWYRQSLGQGLEFLIYFQGNSAPDKSGLPSDRFSAERTGGSVSTLTIQRTQQEDSAVYLCASRLSRTSLDTGELFFGEGSRLTVL.

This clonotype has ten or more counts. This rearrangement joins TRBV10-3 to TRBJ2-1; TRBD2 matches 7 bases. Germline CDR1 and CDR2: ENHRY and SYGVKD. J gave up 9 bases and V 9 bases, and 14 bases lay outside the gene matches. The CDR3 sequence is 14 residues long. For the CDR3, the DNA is TGTGCCATTGGAAGCGGCGGGAGTAACGGTGAGCAGTTCTTC. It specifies CAIGSGGSNGEQFF.

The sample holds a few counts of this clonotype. The chain's CDR3 is CASSYSASPNYGYTF. DNA for the CDR3: TGTGCCAGCAGTTACTCGGCCAGTCCTAACTATGGCTACACCTTC. The rearrangement joins TRBV6-5 to TRBJ1-2, with D uncertain. The CDR3 contains 15 residues. Germline V gene data show CDR1 as MNHEY and CDR2 as SVGAGI. With 0 bases removed from V and 0 bases from J, the gap between germline ends came to 8 bases.

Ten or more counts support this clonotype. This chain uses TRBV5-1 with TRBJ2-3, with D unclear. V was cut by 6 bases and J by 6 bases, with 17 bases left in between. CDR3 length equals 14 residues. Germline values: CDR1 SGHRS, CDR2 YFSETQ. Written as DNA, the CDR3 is TGCGCCAGCAACGCCTTGGAGCGATCGGATACGCAGTATTTT. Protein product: CASNALERSDTQYF.

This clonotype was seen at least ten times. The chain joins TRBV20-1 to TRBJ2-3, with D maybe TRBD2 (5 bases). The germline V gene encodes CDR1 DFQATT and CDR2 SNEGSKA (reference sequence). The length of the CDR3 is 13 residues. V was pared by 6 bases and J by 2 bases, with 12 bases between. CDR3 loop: CSADSGFTDTQYF. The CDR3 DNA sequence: TGCAGTGCAGATTCGGGGTTCACAGATACGCAGTATTTT.

Here the CDR3 reads CASRDRGTYEQYV. The DNA of the CDR3 is TGTGCCAGCCGGGACAGGGGGACATACGAGCAGTACGTC. This rearrangement joins TRBV2 to TRBJ2-7, with 11 bases matching TRBD1. This CDR3 is built from 13 residues. Germline trimming cut 8 bases from V and 4 bases from J; bases unmatched to any gene: 4. The germline V gene has CDR1 SNHLY and CDR2 FYNNEI.

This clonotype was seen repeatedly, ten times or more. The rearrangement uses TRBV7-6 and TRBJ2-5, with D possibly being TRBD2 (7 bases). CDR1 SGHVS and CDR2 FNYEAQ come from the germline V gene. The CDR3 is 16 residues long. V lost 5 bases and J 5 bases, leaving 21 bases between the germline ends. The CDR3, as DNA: TGTGCCAGCAGCCAACTCACGGGGGGCGCCCGGGAGACCCAGTACTTC. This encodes CASSQLTGGARETQYF.

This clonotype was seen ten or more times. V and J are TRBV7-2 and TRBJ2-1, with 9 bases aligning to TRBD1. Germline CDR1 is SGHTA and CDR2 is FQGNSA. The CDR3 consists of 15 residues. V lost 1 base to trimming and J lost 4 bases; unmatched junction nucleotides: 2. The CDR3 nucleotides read TGTGCCAGCAGCTTAGACAGGGGGCAATACAATGAGCAGTTCTTC. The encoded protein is CASSLDRGQYNEQFF.

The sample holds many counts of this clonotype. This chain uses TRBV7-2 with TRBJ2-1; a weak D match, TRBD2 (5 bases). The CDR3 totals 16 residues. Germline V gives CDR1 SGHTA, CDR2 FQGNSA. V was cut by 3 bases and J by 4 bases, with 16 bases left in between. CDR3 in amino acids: CASSFRPRPGYNEQFF. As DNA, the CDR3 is TGTGCCAGCAGCTTTCGGCCCCGGCCGGGGTACAATGAGCAGTTCTTC.

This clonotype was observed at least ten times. The CDR3, as DNA: TGCGCCAGCAGCCAAGTGCCCGGGCGGGCGTATGGCTACACCTTC. It encodes CASSQVPGRAYGYTF. This rearrangement joins TRBV4-1 to TRBJ1-2; D gene unclear. Germline assignment: CDR1 MGHRA and CDR2 YSYEKL. The CDR3 length is 15 residues. V gave up 1 base and J gave up 5 bases, with 14 bases separating them.

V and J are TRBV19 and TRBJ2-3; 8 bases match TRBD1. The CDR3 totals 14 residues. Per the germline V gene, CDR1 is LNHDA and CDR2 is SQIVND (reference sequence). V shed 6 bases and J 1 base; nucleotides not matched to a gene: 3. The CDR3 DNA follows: TGTGCCAGTAGGGGGACAGGCCGCACAGATACGCAGTATTTT. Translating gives CASRGTGRTDTQYF. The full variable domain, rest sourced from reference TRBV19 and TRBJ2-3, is DGGITQSPKYLFRKEGQNVTLSCEQNLNHDAMYWYRQDPGQGLRLIYYSQIVNDFQKGDIAEGYSVSREKKESFPLTVTSAQKNPTAFYLCASRGTGRTDTQYFGPGTRLTVL.

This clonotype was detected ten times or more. The CDR3 DNA follows: TGTGCCAGCAGCTTAAGGGGACAGGCCCGAGACTATGGCTACACCTTC. Encoded protein: CASSLRGQARDYGYTF. The V gene is TRBV7-2, the J gene TRBJ1-2; 8 bases are shared with TRBD1. Looked up from germline, CDR1 is SGHTA and CDR2 is FQGNSA. CDR3 length equals 16 residues. The V gene end was trimmed by 2 bases and the J gene end by 3 bases; junction bases not matched to a gene: 8.

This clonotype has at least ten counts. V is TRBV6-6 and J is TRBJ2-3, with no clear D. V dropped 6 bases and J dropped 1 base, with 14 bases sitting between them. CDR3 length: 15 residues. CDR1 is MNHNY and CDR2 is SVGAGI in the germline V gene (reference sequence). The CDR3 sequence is CASSLLLPGTDTQYF. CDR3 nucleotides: TGTGCCAGCAGCCTACTCCTACCGGGCACAGATACGCAGTATTTT.

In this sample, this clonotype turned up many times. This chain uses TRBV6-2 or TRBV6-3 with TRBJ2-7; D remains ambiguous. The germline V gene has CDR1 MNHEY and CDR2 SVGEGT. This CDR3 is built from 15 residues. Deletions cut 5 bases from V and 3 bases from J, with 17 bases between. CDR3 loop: CASSVPRTRHYEQYF. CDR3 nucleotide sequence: TGTGCCAGCAGTGTGCCCCGGACGAGGCACTACGAGCAGTACTTC.

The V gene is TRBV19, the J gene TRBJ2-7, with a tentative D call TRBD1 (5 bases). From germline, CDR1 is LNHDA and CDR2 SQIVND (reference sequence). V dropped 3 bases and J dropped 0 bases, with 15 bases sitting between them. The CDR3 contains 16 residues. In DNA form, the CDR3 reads TGTGCCAGTAGTATGGGGCCAGGGCGAACCTCCTACGAGCAGTACTTC. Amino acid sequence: CASSMGPGRTSYEQYF.

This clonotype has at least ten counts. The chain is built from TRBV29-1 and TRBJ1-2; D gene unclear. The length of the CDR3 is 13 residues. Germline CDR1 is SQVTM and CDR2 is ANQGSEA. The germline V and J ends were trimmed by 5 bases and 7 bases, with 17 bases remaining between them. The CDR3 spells CSVKRSTLPGYTF. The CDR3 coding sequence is TGCAGCGTTAAACGGTCAACGCTTCCTGGCTACACCTTC.

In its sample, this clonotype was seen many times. CDR3 sequence: CASSKGTVGSYEQYF. CDR3 DNA sequence: TGTGCCAGCAGTAAAGGGACAGTTGGGTCCTACGAGCAGTACTTC. The chain carries TRBV6-2 or TRBV6-3 and TRBJ2-7; 7 nucleotides agree with TRBD1. The germline V gene encodes CDR1 MNHEY and CDR2 SVGEGT. V was clipped by 5 bases and J by 1 base; unmatched bases: 8. This CDR3 region has 15 residues.

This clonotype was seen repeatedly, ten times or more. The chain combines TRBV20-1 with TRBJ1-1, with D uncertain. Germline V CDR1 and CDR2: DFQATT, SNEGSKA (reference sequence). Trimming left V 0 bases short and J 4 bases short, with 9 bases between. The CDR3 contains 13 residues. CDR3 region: CSARDGRFTEAFF. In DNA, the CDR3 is TGCAGTGCTAGAGACGGACGGTTCACTGAAGCTTTCTTT.